This entry describes one TCR beta chain. The target antigen is unknown. This entry is derived from a study of cytomegalovirus exposure and HLA in healthy donors. Germline V gives CDR1 MNHNS, CDR2 SASEGT. This CDR3 spans 13 amino acids. Trimming cost V 3 bases and J 1 base, with 5 bases left between them. With 60 Vbeta and 13 Jbeta primers, the PCR was carried out. TCRdb keeps only in-frame clones here, not all; method: immunoSEQ multiplex PCR. This sample has around 180,000 clones, with roughly 88% found just once. Study-wide findings and caveats: For most TCR beta V segments, an earlier analysis put the productive rate at about 87% or about 30% of the time. Roughly uniform sequencing depth across donors was assumed, possibly incorrectly. The classifier was said to identify cytomegalovirus status with high specificity and sensitivity. Later analysis suggested most CMV-associated TCR beta chains were HLA-restricted.

The sample was PBMCs. The rearrangement links TRBV6-1 to TRBJ2-3; D call uncertain. The TCR originated in a boy aged 2 to 10 in good health and CMV-seronegative. The CDR3 loop reads CASSEAGTDTQYF. The CDR3 DNA is TGTGCCAGCAGTGAGGCCGGCACAGATACGCAGTATTTT.